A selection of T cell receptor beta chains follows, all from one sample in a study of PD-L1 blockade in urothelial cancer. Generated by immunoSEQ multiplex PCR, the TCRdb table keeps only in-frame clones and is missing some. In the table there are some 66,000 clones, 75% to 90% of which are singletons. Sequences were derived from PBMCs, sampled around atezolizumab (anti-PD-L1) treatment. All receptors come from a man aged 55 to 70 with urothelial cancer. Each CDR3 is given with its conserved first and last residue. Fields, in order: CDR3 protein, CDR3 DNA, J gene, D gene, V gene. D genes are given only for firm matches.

CASSFLLLEDETDTQYF	TGTGCCAGCAGCTTTTTACTTCTCGAGGATGAAACAGATACGCAGTATTTT	TRBJ2-3	.	TRBV11-2
CASNSGEFTGSYEQYF	TGTGCCAGCAACTCGGGGGAGTTTACCGGGTCCTACGAGCAGTACTTC	TRBJ2-7	.	TRBV5-5
CASSFNVPGTNEKLFF	TGCGCCAGCAGCTTTAACGTCCCGGGAACTAATGAAAAACTGTTTTTT	TRBJ1-4	.	TRBV5-1
CAWIGAAGYGYTF	TGTGCCTGGATTGGTGCCGCAGGCTATGGCTACACCTTC	TRBJ1-2	.	TRBV30
CASSLSLARGNSPLHF	TGTGCCAGCAGCTTGTCACTTGCAAGGGGAAATTCACCCCTCCACTTT	TRBJ1-6	.	TRBV5-4
CASSLTGGETQYF	TGTGCCAGCAGCCTGACAGGGGGAGAGACCCAGTACTTC	TRBJ2-5	TRBD1	TRBV7-2
CASSFRYSSGANVLTF	TGTGCCAGCAGCTTTAGGTACAGCTCTGGGGCCAACGTCCTGACTTTC	TRBJ2-6	.	TRBV11-3
CASSLGQENSPLHF	TGTGCCAGCAGCTTAGGACAGGAGAATTCACCCCTCCACTTT	TRBJ1-6	.	TRBV7-6
CAWSGGVNTEAFF	TGTGCCTGGAGTGGGGGGGTGAACACTGAAGCTTTCTTT	TRBJ1-1	.	TRBV30
CASSEQDTDTQYF	TGTGCCAGCAGTGAACAGGACACAGATACGCAGTATTTT	TRBJ2-3	.	TRBV6-4
CASKGGSSGGSNYGYTF	TGTGCCAGCAAGGGGGGGTCCTCCGGAGGATCAAACTATGGCTACACCTTC	TRBJ1-2	.	TRBV25-1